Included here is one TCR beta chain sequence, with context. Its antigen is as yet unknown. CDR1 is SQVTM, CDR2 ANQGSEA, per germline. V lost 3 bases and J 4 bases, leaving 18 bases between the germline ends. This CDR3 is built from 15 residues. These data come from a study of T cell responses to AZD1222 COVID-19 vaccine. Study outcomes and limitations: Of the AZD1222 recipients, only 5 to 7 were seropositive at baseline. The peak T cell response came first, and repertoires were sampled only after it.

TCRdb's copy holds only in-frame clones and misses some; the assay was immunoSEQ multiplex PCR. The table includes 45,000 to 55,000 clones, roughly 80% detected once. This rearrangement joins TRBV29-1 to TRBJ1-1; D gene ambiguous. The sequences come from peripheral blood, collected on day 0 of MenACWY control vaccination. The sequence was obtained from an adult in good health. DNA of the CDR3: TGCAGCGTTGATATCGAGGGCGGCTTGGGCACTGAAGCTTTCTTT. This sequence encodes CSVDIEGGLGTEAFF.